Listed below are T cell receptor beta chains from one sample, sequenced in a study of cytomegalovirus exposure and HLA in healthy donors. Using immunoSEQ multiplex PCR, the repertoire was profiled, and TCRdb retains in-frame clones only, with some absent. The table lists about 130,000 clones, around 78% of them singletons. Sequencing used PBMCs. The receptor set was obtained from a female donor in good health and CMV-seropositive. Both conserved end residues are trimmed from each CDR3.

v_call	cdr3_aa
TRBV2	ASSTFGQNYEQY
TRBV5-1	ASSLSGTIYSSPLH
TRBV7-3	ASSAEQGFDYGYT
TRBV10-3	AISDRLAGGPRADTQY
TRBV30	AWSELAGYPSYEQY
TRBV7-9	ASSPTSYTYEQY
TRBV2	ASRYRVQGEKLF
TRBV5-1	ASSVGGTLAYEQY
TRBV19	ASSPPGGQGNSPLH
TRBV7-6	ASSLVQGTDTQY
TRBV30	AWSVQGLAGDEQY
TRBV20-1	SARDGYEQY
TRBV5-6	ASSAPTSGRALGDTQY
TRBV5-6	ASSLEGEIYGYT
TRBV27	ASSFRGAADTQY
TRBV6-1	ASSESSRSTDTQY
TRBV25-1	ASSTPGRGENGYT
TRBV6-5	ASSSSGGSYEQY
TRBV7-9	ASSVAGGIGETQY
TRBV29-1	SVEGDRGNTGELF
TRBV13	ASSLVVSGIGEQY
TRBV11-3	ASSLSGLSDEQF
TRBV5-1	ASSPSGQINSPLH
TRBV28	ASSSPPGETQY
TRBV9	ASSVAPGNYGYT
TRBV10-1	ASRNHGGTNEKLF
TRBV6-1	ASSEAPDRGYGYT
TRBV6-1	ASSEAGAGTEAF
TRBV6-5	ASRRRSMEDGYT
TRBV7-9	ASSLLGWEQF
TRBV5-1	ASSPGQIGNTIY